The present T cell receptor (beta chain) was sequenced within a study of T cell responses to AZD1222 COVID-19 vaccine. CDR1 is SGHRS, CDR2 YFSETQ, per germline. Between the trimmed V and J ends, which lost 4 bases and 6 bases, there was a span of 14 bases. This CDR3 comprises 15 residues. The protocol was immunoSEQ multiplex PCR, while the TCRdb copy is restricted to in-frame clones and leaves out a portion. Of 150,000 to 200,000 clones listed, about 90% are singletons. Details on this clone: The target antigen is unknown.

Study-level results: Spike-specific TCR breadth and depth were elevated following two AZD1222 doses. Donors were mostly white British, more females; clonal diversity possibly underestimated.

The sample consisted of peripheral blood, taken 28 days after the second AZD1222 dose. The chain combines TRBV5-1 with TRBJ1-6; D unclear. This receptor was identified in an adult who received the AZD1222 COVID-19 vaccine. CDR3 DNA: TGCGCCAGCAGCGTATCGGTGTGGACTAATTCACCCCTCCACTTT. Translated: CASSVSVWTNSPLHF.